What follows is one T cell receptor beta chain and its context. As yet, its antigen is unknown. This table comes from immunoSEQ multiplex PCR, and its TCRdb copy is limited to in-frame clones, with some not included. The table includes about 12,000 clones, approximately 88% detected once. The CDR3 runs 12 residues. Germline CDR1 reads MDHEN; CDR2 reads SYDVKM. Trimming took 7 bases from V and 0 from J, leaving 4 bases between them. These data are taken from a study of lymphopenia after photon versus proton radiotherapy. Study findings and constraints: A bigger post-nadir fall in TCR diversity correlated inversely with survival time in deceased patients. Under photons, naive T cells and diversity fell while effector/memory populations rose. Survival link was tested only in deceased patients; proton benefit remains a possibility. After the lymphocyte nadir, photon-treated repertoires showed oligoclonal expansion, especially of CD8+ Temra cells.

The material sequenced was peripheral blood, taken from a patient treated with proton-based radiotherapy. The chain couples TRBV28 to TRBJ1-3; D unresolved. The TCR sequence derives from a man in his sixties with pancreatic cancer. The CDR3 DNA follows: TGTGCCAGCATGGTCTCTGGAAACACCATATATTTT. Translation: CASMVSGNTIYF. Full variable domain (rest looked up from reference TRBV28 and TRBJ1-3): DVKVTQSSRYLVKRTGEKVFLECVQDMDHENMFWYRQDPGLGLRLIYFSYDVKMKEKGDIPEGYSVSREKKERFSLILESASTNQTSMYLCASMVSGNTIYFGEGSWLTVV.